A selection of T cell receptor beta chains follows, all from one sample in a study of neurological immune-mediated disorders. TCRdb reanalysed the 5' RACE reads using MiXCR and keeps one entry per CDR3 protein. The data show around 79,000 distinct CDR3 sequences, 13% to 15% seen once. The sequenced sample was PBMCs. These receptors came from a woman aged 45-60 years in good health. Each CDR3 is given with its conserved first and last residue. The D gene is left open where the match is weak. Size is omitted from some rows. Given values are once, few, many or a class for expanded clones.

length	D	size	J	V	CDR3	DNA
13	NA	NA	TRBJ1-2	TRBV20-1	CSARPGSTYGYTF	TGCAGTGCGAGACCCGGGAGCACCTATGGATACACCTTC
13	NA	many	TRBJ2-1	TRBV7-9	CAQNQSSYNEQFF	TGTGCTCAAAATCAGAGCTCCTACAATGAGCAGTTCTTC
17	NA	NA	TRBJ1-5	TRBV9	CASSVGPDRTYNQPQHF	TGTGCCAGCAGCGTAGGCCCCGACAGAACCTACAATCAGCCCCAGCATTTT
14	NA	NA	TRBJ2-7	TRBV28	CASTPPSPPTKQYF	TGTGCCAGCACCCCACCCAGCCCACCCACTAAGCAGTACTTC
13	NA	many	TRBJ1-1	TRBV5-1	CASSLDPGTEAFF	TGCGCCAGCAGCTTGGATCCAGGGACTGAAGCTTTCTTT
16	TRBD1	many	TRBJ1-4	TRBV20-1	CSASPQRTGGGEKLFF	TGCAGTGCTAGCCCCCAAAGGACAGGGGGAGGGGAAAAACTGTTTTTT
12	NA	many	TRBJ2-1	TRBV29-1	CSVEDQGGEQFF	TGCAGCGTTGAAGATCAGGGTGGTGAGCAGTTCTTC
17	NA	many	TRBJ1-3	TRBV9	CASSVKQDFLSGNTIYF	TGTGCCAGCAGCGTCAAACAGGATTTCCTCTCTGGAAACACCATATATTTT
15	TRBD1	many	TRBJ2-1	TRBV7-3	CASSPRDRGTNEQFF	TGTGCCAGCAGCCCCCGGGACAGGGGTACGAATGAGCAGTTCTTC
17	TRBD2	many	TRBJ2-1	TRBV6-2/TRBV6-3	CASRRTSGGTSYNEQFF	TGTGCCAGCAGACGGACTAGCGGGGGGACCTCCTACAATGAGCAGTTCTTC
14	NA	many	TRBJ2-5	TRBV7-2	CASSFAGIQETQYF	TGTGCCAGCAGCTTTGCAGGGATCCAGGAGACCCAGTACTTC
13	NA	many	TRBJ1-1	TRBV5-5	CASSLVGPNEAFF	TGTGCCAGCAGCTTGGTGGGACCGAACGAAGCTTTCTTT
14	NA	many	TRBJ1-6	TRBV12-3/TRBV12-4	CASRAGTPNSPLHF	TGTGCCAGCAGGGCCGGGACACCCAATTCACCCCTCCACTTT
13	NA	many	TRBJ2-1	TRBV9	CASSVAWGDEQFF	TGTGCCAGCAGCGTAGCTTGGGGCGATGAGCAGTTCTTC
13	NA	many	TRBJ2-5	TRBV12-5	CASGTPLNETQYF	TGTGCTAGCGGGACACCGCTAAACGAGACCCAGTACTTC
14	NA	many	TRBJ1-2	TRBV9	CASSVGDTTVGYTF	TGTGCCAGCAGCGTAGGGGATACTACTGTCGGCTACACCTTC
15	NA	many	TRBJ2-3	TRBV6-5	CASSYQAGSTDTQYF	TGTGCCAGCAGTTATCAGGCCGGGAGCACAGATACGCAGTATTTT
14	TRBD2	many	TRBJ2-7	TRBV5-1	CASSVTSGSDEQYF	TGCGCCAGCAGCGTAACTAGCGGGAGCGACGAGCAGTACTTC
13	NA	many	TRBJ1-1	TRBV7-9	CASSLALAAEAFF	TGTGCCAGCAGCTTAGCGCTGGCAGCTGAAGCTTTCTTT
15	NA	many	TRBJ2-7	TRBV5-1	CASSLDGTPSYEQYF	TGCGCCAGCAGCTTGGATGGGACACCTTCCTACGAGCAGTACTTC
15	NA	many	TRBJ1-6	TRBV12-3/TRBV12-4	CASSSQASYNSPLHF	TGTGCCAGCAGCTCACAGGCATCCTATAATTCACCCCTCCACTTT
17	TRBD1	many	TRBJ1-1	TRBV5-1	CASKRTGGFGSNTEAFF	TGCGCCAGCAAGAGAACAGGGGGCTTCGGTTCGAACACTGAAGCTTTCTTT
15	NA	many	TRBJ2-1	TRBV5-1	CASSPRRGGNNEQFF	TGCGCCAGCAGCCCCCGCCGAGGCGGGAACAATGAGCAGTTCTTC
11	NA	many	TRBJ1-2	TRBV5-1	CASQGYDGYTF	TGCGCCAGCCAGGGTTATGATGGCTACACCTTC
15	NA	many	TRBJ2-1	TRBV5-1	CASSLAGEGGNEQFF	TGCGCCAGCAGCTTGGCCGGAGAGGGTGGGAATGAGCAGTTCTTC
13	NA	many	TRBJ1-1	TRBV7-8	CASSFAEGTEAFF	TGTGCCAGCAGCTTTGCCGAAGGCACTGAAGCTTTCTTT
13	NA	many	TRBJ1-5	TRBV12-3/TRBV12-4	CASSLGEGQPQHF	TGTGCCAGCAGTTTGGGGGAAGGGCAGCCCCAGCATTTT
15	TRBD2	many	TRBJ2-1	TRBV12-3/TRBV12-4	CASRPSGRAYNEQFF	TGTGCCAGCCGCCCGAGCGGGAGGGCCTACAATGAGCAGTTCTTC
17	TRBD2	many	TRBJ2-3	TRBV20-1	CSASGAGGPGSTDTQYF	TGCAGTGCTAGTGGCGCGGGAGGGCCCGGCTCCACAGATACGCAGTATTTT
12	NA	NA	TRBJ2-5	TRBV20-1	CGAKGHQKTQYF	TGCGGTGCTAAGGGGCATCAAAAGACCCAGTACTTC
12	NA	many	TRBJ1-4	TRBV28	CASRATNEKLFF	TGTGCCAGCAGGGCAACTAATGAAAAACTGTTTTTT
14	TRBD2	many	TRBJ2-3	TRBV5-1	CASRTSPATDTQYF	TGCGCCAGCAGGACTAGCCCCGCCACAGATACGCAGTATTTT
17	TRBD1	many	TRBJ1-5	TRBV6-5	CASRGTGGRGSNQPQHF	TGTGCCAGCAGGGGTACAGGGGGACGGGGAAGCAATCAGCCCCAGCATTTT
15	TRBD1	many	TRBJ1-1	TRBV5-1	CASSFATGGGTEAFF	TGCGCCAGCAGCTTCGCGACAGGGGGCGGGACTGAAGCTTTCTTT
13	NA	many	TRBJ1-1	TRBV5-1	CASSLSSLTEAFF	TGCGCCAGCAGCTTAAGCAGCCTGACTGAAGCTTTCTTT